Listed below are T cell receptor beta chains from one sample, sequenced in a study of T cell responses to AZD1222 COVID-19 vaccine. TCRdb keeps only in-frame clones here, not all; method: immunoSEQ multiplex PCR. The data contain approximately 100,000 clones, 87% of them singletons. This specimen was peripheral blood, taken 28 days after the second AZD1222 dose. The receptors derive from an adult who received the AZD1222 COVID-19 vaccine. Each CDR3 is given with its conserved first and last residue. D genes are given only for firm matches. Clone size is stated in some rows and not others, as once, few, many or a class when expanded.

TRBJ2-1,.,TRBV19,.,CASSLPGMQFF,TGTGCCAGTAGTCTCCCGGGTATGCAGTTCTTC
TRBJ1-2,.,TRBV11-2,TRBD1,CASSLDSGTGGYGYTF,TGTGCCAGCAGCTTAGATAGTGGGACAGGGGGTTATGGCTACACCTTC
TRBJ2-1,.,TRBV3-1/TRBV3-2,.,CASSSILEQFF,TGTGCCAGCAGCTCGATCCTTGAGCAGTTCTTC
TRBJ2-1,.,TRBV28,TRBD2,CASSFGLAEGLRNEQFF,TGTGCCAGCAGTTTTGGCCTAGCGGAGGGGCTAAGGAATGAGCAGTTCTTC
TRBJ2-5,.,TRBV5-1,.,CASSFGTSQETQYF,TGCGCCAGCAGCTTCGGGACAAGCCAAGAGACCCAGTACTTC
TRBJ1-1,once,TRBV19,.,CAQGRPVEAFF,TGTGCCCAGGGGCGACCCGTTGAAGCTTTCTTT
TRBJ2-7,.,TRBV7-8,.,CASSLGTGAIYEQYF,TGTGCCAGCAGCTTAGGCACGGGGGCGATTTACGAGCAGTACTTC
TRBJ1-4,once,TRBV27,.,CASSLQGSEKLFF,TGTGCCAGCAGTCTGCAGGGAAGCGAAAAACTGTTTTTT
TRBJ1-1,.,TRBV29-1,.,CSVARGAGNTEAFF,TGCAGCGTTGCTCGGGGGGCGGGGAACACTGAAGCTTTCTTT
TRBJ2-1,.,TRBV27,.,CASSLPPLAKQFF,TGTGCCAGCAGTCTCCCCCCTCTAGCTAAGCAGTTCTTC
TRBJ2-7,.,TRBV12-3/TRBV12-4,.,CASTRGGGEQYF,TGTGCCAGCACCAGGGGGGGTGGGGAGCAGTACTTC
TRBJ2-7,.,TRBV28,TRBD2,CASSLIAGGYQQYF,TGTGCCAGCAGTCTGATAGCGGGAGGGTACCAGCAGTACTTC
TRBJ1-1,once,TRBV25-1,.,CASSRQVARDEAFF,TGTGCCAGCAGCCGACAGGTGGCTAGAGATGAAGCTTTCTTT
TRBJ1-5,.,TRBV19,.,CASSIVPGSNQPQHF,TGTGCCAGTAGTATAGTCCCCGGGAGCAATCAGCCCCAGCATTTT
TRBJ2-7,.,TRBV4-3,TRBD1,CASSQDRQGFYEQYF,TGCGCCAGCAGCCAAGACCGACAGGGTTTCTACGAGCAGTACTTC
TRBJ1-5,.,TRBV4-1,.,CASAGDNYSNQPQHF,TGCGCCAGCGCCGGGGACAATTATAGCAATCAGCCCCAGCATTTT
TRBJ2-7,.,TRBV15,TRBD2,CATSRGAGTSGRGSYEQYF,TGTGCCACCAGCAGAGGGGCCGGGACTAGCGGGAGGGGCTCCTACGAGCAGTACTTC
TRBJ2-3,.,TRBV30,.,CAWSPDPTDTQYF,TGTGCCTGGAGCCCGGACCCCACAGATACGCAGTATTTT
TRBJ2-7,few,TRBV6-5,TRBD1,CASTLPRTGDYEQYF,TGTGCCAGCACCCTCCCTAGGACAGGCGACTACGAGCAGTACTTC
TRBJ1-5,.,TRBV3-1/TRBV3-2,.,CASSHGGNQPQHF,TGTGCCAGCAGCCACGGGGGAAATCAGCCCCAGCATTTT
TRBJ2-3,.,TRBV27,TRBD2,CASSGTSGRFRDTQYF,TGTGCCAGCAGTGGGACTAGCGGGAGATTCAGAGATACGCAGTATTTT
TRBJ2-7,few,TRBV15,.,CATSRDLPGATYEQYF,TGTGCCACCAGCAGAGATCTGCCCGGGGCAACCTACGAGCAGTACTTC
TRBJ2-1,.,TRBV19,.,CASESSPPYNEQFF,TGTGCCAGCGAATCTAGCCCCCCCTACAATGAGCAGTTCTTC
TRBJ2-1,.,TRBV3-1/TRBV3-2,TRBD2,CASSQDVAGGPYNEQFF,TGTGCCAGCAGCCAAGATGTTGCGGGAGGGCCATACAATGAGCAGTTCTTC
TRBJ1-5,.,TRBV20-1,.,CSASSGVISNQPQHF,TGCAGTGCTAGTTCAGGGGTGATAAGCAATCAGCCCCAGCATTTT
TRBJ2-1,few,TRBV28,.,CASSLILGEQFF,TGTGCCAGCAGTTTGATCCTCGGTGAGCAGTTCTTC
TRBJ2-2,.,TRBV6-5,.,CASRPLDTGELFF,TGTGCCAGCAGGCCCCTGGACACCGGGGAGCTGTTTTTT
TRBJ2-2,.,TRBV5-4,TRBD1,CASSLQGADGELFF,TGTGCCAGCAGCTTGCAGGGGGCGGACGGGGAGCTGTTTTTT
TRBJ1-1,.,TRBV12-3/TRBV12-4,.,CASSLTGNTEAFF,TGTGCCAGCAGTTTAACTGGGAACACTGAAGCTTTCTTT
TRBJ2-7,.,TRBV19,.,CASSTTGTTYEQYF,TGTGCCAGTAGTACTACCGGGACCACCTACGAGCAGTACTTC
TRBJ1-2,.,TRBV15,.,CATSRDPTGYYGYTF,TGTGCCACCAGCAGAGATCCCACAGGCTACTATGGCTACACCTTC
TRBJ2-7,.,TRBV5-4,.,CASSLAAPAGEQYF,TGTGCCAGCAGCTTGGCAGCTCCGGCTGGCGAGCAGTACTTC
TRBJ2-7,once,TRBV5-1,TRBD2,CASTKSGGYEQYF,TGCGCCAGCACCAAAAGCGGGGGCTACGAGCAGTACTTC
TRBJ2-4,.,TRBV7-2,TRBD1,CASSPRGQGLAKNIQYF,TGTGCCAGCAGCCCGCGTGGACAGGGGTTGGCCAAAAACATTCAGTACTTC
TRBJ2-1,.,TRBV6-2/TRBV6-3,.,CASSYIIGSNEQFF,TGTGCCAGCAGTTACATAATCGGGAGTAATGAGCAGTTCTTC
TRBJ1-6,.,TRBV5-4,.,CASRSPAVNSPLHF,TGTGCCAGCAGAAGTCCGGCCGTCAATTCACCCCTCCACTTT
TRBJ2-7,.,TRBV6-5,TRBD2,CASSPISGGVYEQYF,TGTGCCAGCAGTCCGATTAGCGGGGGAGTTTACGAGCAGTACTTC
TRBJ1-2,.,TRBV21-1,.,CASSKGSRGWNGYTF,TGTGCCAGCAGCAAAGGCTCCCGGGGGTGGAATGGCTACACCTTC
TRBJ2-7,.,TRBV13,TRBD2,CASSYSGGPGEQYF,TGTGCCAGCAGCTACTCGGGAGGGCCGGGCGAGCAGTACTTC
TRBJ2-3,.,TRBV19,TRBD1,CASSRTGLPTDTQYF,TGTGCCAGTAGTAGGACAGGACTCCCCACAGATACGCAGTATTTT
TRBJ1-6,.,TRBV14,.,CASSQVGTNSPLHF,TGTGCCAGCAGCCAAGTCGGTACCAATTCACCCCTCCACTTT
TRBJ2-1,.,TRBV12-5,TRBD1,CASGLVVGTGSSNEQFF,TGTGCTAGTGGTTTGGTAGTAGGGACAGGGTCCAGTAATGAGCAGTTCTTC
TRBJ1-1,.,TRBV10-3,.,CAISESISNTEAFF,TGTGCCATCAGTGAGTCGATCTCGAACACTGAAGCTTTCTTT
TRBJ1-2,.,TRBV3-1/TRBV3-2,.,CASSQGVRKYGYTF,TGTGCCAGCAGCCAAGGAGTCAGAAAATATGGCTACACCTTC
TRBJ1-1,few,TRBV5-1,.,CASRELGGTEAFF,TGCGCCAGCAGGGAGTTGGGGGGCACTGAAGCTTTCTTT
TRBJ2-1,.,TRBV9,TRBD2,CASSVGLAGGLFNEQFF,TGTGCCAGCAGCGTAGGTTTAGCGGGGGGGCTTTTCAATGAGCAGTTCTTC
TRBJ2-1,.,TRBV11-2,.,CASSLSLGNEQFF,TGTGCCAGCAGCTTAAGCCTCGGCAATGAGCAGTTCTTC
TRBJ1-1,.,TRBV11-2,.,CASSLDRAPLEAFF,TGTGCCAGCAGCTTAGATCGAGCCCCCCTAGAAGCTTTCTTT
TRBJ2-1,.,TRBV5-1,TRBD2,CASSLTGGSYNEQFF,TGCGCCAGCAGCTTAACGGGGGGGTCCTACAATGAGCAGTTCTTC
TRBJ2-7,.,TRBV20-1,TRBD2,CSASQLAGTYEQYF,TGCAGTGCTAGTCAGCTAGCGGGGACCTACGAGCAGTACTTC
TRBJ2-7,.,TRBV4-3,TRBD1,CASSQIHGQGALSSYEQYF,TGCGCCAGCAGCCAAATCCACGGACAGGGGGCCCTTAGCTCCTACGAGCAGTACTTC
TRBJ1-6,.,TRBV30,.,CAWSPLRDNSPLHF,TGTGCCTGGAGTCCCCTACGGGATAATTCACCCCTCCACTTT
TRBJ1-5,.,TRBV5-1,TRBD1,CASSLGDRVDQPQHF,TGCGCCAGCAGCTTGGGGGACAGGGTCGATCAGCCCCAGCATTTT
TRBJ1-2,few,TRBV25-1,.,CASSETGASNYGYTF,TGTGCCAGCAGTGAAACAGGCGCCTCTAACTATGGCTACACCTTC
TRBJ2-5,.,TRBV13,TRBD2,CASSFTGLAGGRETQYF,TGTGCCAGCAGCTTTACTGGCCTAGCGGGGGGGCGAGAGACCCAGTACTTC
TRBJ2-7,.,TRBV11-2,.,CASSRIAGLYEQYF,TGTGCCAGCAGTAGAATTGCAGGGCTCTACGAGCAGTACTTC
TRBJ2-7,.,TRBV6-1,.,CASSEMWSSYEQYF,TGTGCCAGCAGTGAGATGTGGAGCTCCTACGAGCAGTACTTC